What follows are 29 T cell receptor beta chains derived from one specimen sequenced in a study of T cells in localized non-small cell lung cancer. Method: immunoSEQ multiplex PCR; TCRdb's copy keeps in-frame clones and lacks some. This table has about 48,000 clones, 70% to 85% appearing once. Sequenced here: peripheral blood, sampled before any cancer treatment. The source is a man aged 35-75 years with stage I squamous cell lung carcinoma.

The CDR3 DNA sequence: TGTGCCAGCACCTGGGACAGCTATAATTCACCCCTCCACTTT. It translates to CASTWDSYNSPLHF. The V and J genes are TRBV2 and TRBJ1-6; the match to TRBD1 covers 7 bases. V lost 7 bases and J lost 3; bases outside the gene matches: 3. Germline lookup yields CDR1 SNHLY and CDR2 FYNNEI. The CDR3 runs to 14 residues.

The chain links TRBV6-4 to TRBJ2-1; unclear D gene. The V gene lost 0 bases and the J gene lost 0 bases, with 15 bases spanning the gap. CDR1 is MRHNA and CDR2 is SNTAGT in the germline V gene. CDR3 length equals 18 residues. CDR3 sequence: CASSDSRIRHSSYNEQFF. Here the CDR3 DNA reads TGTGCCAGCAGTGACTCGAGAATCCGCCATAGCTCCTACAATGAGCAGTTCTTC.

The chain is built from TRBV28 and TRBJ2-2; TRBD1 is a possible D gene (6 bases). CDR1 is MDHEN, CDR2 SYDVKM, per germline. V was shortened by 5 bases and J by 2 bases, with 18 bases between the two germline ends. CDR3 size: 17 residues. The CDR3 loop reads CASSPAYGQTNTGELFF. The CDR3 coding sequence is TGTGCCAGCAGTCCCGCCTATGGACAGACCAACACCGGGGAGCTGTTTTTT.

In its sample, this clone was seen a few times. This rearrangement joins TRBV5-1 to TRBJ2-2, with TRBD2 matching over 11 bases. The V gene end was trimmed by 2 bases and the J gene end by 8 bases; junction bases not matched to a gene: 8. CDR1 and CDR2 (germline): SGHRS, YFSETQ. This CDR3 is 16 amino acids long. This chain's CDR3 is CASSFALAGGEGELFF. The CDR3 DNA reads TGCGCCAGCAGCTTTGCCCTAGCGGGGGGAGAAGGGGAGCTGTTTTTT.

This clone has a handful of counts. J is TRBJ1-1 and V is TRBV5-6; D possibly corresponds to TRBD1 (5 bases). Germline loops: CDR1 SGHDT, CDR2 YYEEEE. The CDR3 sequence is 15 residues long. Trimming left V 0 bases short and J 5 bases short, with 14 bases between. The CDR3 DNA reads as TGTGCCAGCAGCTTGGCCAGCCAGGGAGTAACTGAAGCTTTCTTT. As protein: CASSLASQGVTEAFF.

V and J are TRBV19 and TRBJ1-1; D remains ambiguous. The CDR3 consists of 13 residues. Germline V CDR1 and CDR2: LNHDA, SQIVND (reference sequence). V shed 5 bases and J shed 4 bases, with 11 bases lying between them. CDR3 DNA sequence: TGTGCCAGTAGTCGGTCGGTGGGCACTGAAGCTTTCTTT. It translates to CASSRSVGTEAFF.

The chain recombines TRBV30 with TRBJ2-3; 7 positions agree with TRBD1. CDR1 is GTSNPN and CDR2 is SVGIG in the germline V gene (reference sequence). The CDR3 spans 16 residues. V shed 0 bases, J shed 1 base, and the junction held 7 bases outside the gene matches. CDR3 region: CAWSVGAGGRTDTQYF. Here the CDR3 DNA reads TGTGCCTGGAGTGTAGGGGCAGGGGGACGCACAGATACGCAGTATTTT.

The chain joins TRBV11-2 to TRBJ2-2; 8 nucleotides align to TRBD2. Trimming at V came to 8 bases and at J to 6 bases, leaving 14 bases not matched to a gene. The germline gives CDR1 SGHAT, CDR2 FQNNGV. There are 16 residues in the CDR3. CDR3 DNA: TGTGCCAGCCGCGGGGGGCAGGGGTTGTTCCCCGGGGAGCTGTTTTTT. Protein: CASRGGQGLFPGELFF.

The CDR3 bases are TGTGCCAGCAGCTTGGACCCTCAGGGCGCCTATGGCTACACCTTC. Translating it yields CASSLDPQGAYGYTF. The chain uses TRBV5-5 and TRBJ1-2; maybe TRBD1 (5 bases). The CDR3 is 15 amino acids. The V gene lost 0 bases and the J gene lost 4 bases, with 13 bases spanning the gap. In germline, CDR1 is SGHKS, CDR2 YYEKEE (reference sequence).

The chain couples TRBV13 to TRBJ2-1, with 9 bases fitting TRBD1. Per germline, CDR1 PRHDT and CDR2 FYEKMQ (reference sequence). J was trimmed by 0 bases and V by 4 bases; bases with no gene match: 10. The CDR3 is 18 amino acids. The CDR3 region is CASSSNRDRVSSYNEQFF. As DNA, the CDR3 is TGTGCCAGCAGCTCGAACCGGGACAGGGTTTCCTCCTACAATGAGCAGTTCTTC.

The chain carries TRBV5-1 and TRBJ1-4, with D tentatively TRBD1 (6 bases). Trimming pared 3 bases from V and 8 bases from J, leaving 17 bases between. Per the germline V gene, CDR1 is SGHRS and CDR2 is YFSETQ. The CDR3 totals 15 residues. CDR3 sequence: CASSSGAGVGEKLFF. CDR3 bases: TGCGCCAGCAGCTCGGGGGCAGGGGTTGGGGAAAAACTGTTTTTT.

The chain is built from TRBV9 and TRBJ2-1; possibly TRBD2 for D (5 bases). Looked up from germline, CDR1 is SGDLS and CDR2 is YYNGEE. The CDR3 is 15 residues long. V gave up 1 base and J gave up 0 bases, with 8 bases separating them. This CDR3 reads CASSVTGSSYNEQFF. CDR3 DNA sequence: TGTGCCAGCAGCGTAACGGGGAGCTCCTACAATGAGCAGTTCTTC.

V gene TRBV2 combines with J gene TRBJ2-1; D remains ambiguous. The germline V gene has CDR1 SNHLY and CDR2 FYNNEI. The CDR3 sequence is 14 residues long. Between the trimmed V and J ends, which lost 8 bases and 0 bases, there was a span of 11 bases. The CDR3 bases are TGTGCCAGCCCGACCGGTAGCTCCTACAATGAGCAGTTCTTC. Its translation is CASPTGSSYNEQFF.

This chain connects TRBV7-8 to TRBJ1-5; D gene unclear. Germline V gene lookup returns CDR1 SGHVS and CDR2 FQNEAQ. Trimming pared 8 bases from V and 2 bases from J, leaving 10 bases between. CDR3 length equals 13 residues. The CDR3 reads CASAVGGNQPQHF. The CDR3 nucleotides read TGTGCCAGCGCGGTTGGGGGCAATCAGCCCCAGCATTTT. The whole variable domain, filled in from reference TRBV7-8 and TRBJ1-5, reads GAGVSQSPRYKVAKRGQDVALRCDPISGHVSLFWYQQALGQGPEFLTYFQNEAQLDKSGLPSDRFFAERPEGSVSTLKIQRTQQEDSAVYLCASAVGGNQPQHFGDGTRLSIL.

J is TRBJ2-1 and V is TRBV28, with 7 bases aligning to TRBD1. V trimming: 6 bases; J trimming: 7 bases; junction bases outside the gene matches: 12. CDR1 MDHEN and CDR2 SYDVKM come from the germline V gene. The CDR3 sequence is 15 residues long. The CDR3: CASSLLDRALNEQFF. In nucleotides, the CDR3 is TGTGCCAGCAGCCTTCTAGACAGGGCACTTAATGAGCAGTTCTTC.

CDR3 amino acids: CASSLAGPYTGNTIYF. The CDR3 DNA reads TGTGCCAGCAGCTTGGCCGGGCCCTACACCGGAAACACCATATATTTT. The V and J genes are TRBV5-6 and TRBJ1-3; D is uncertain. Trimming pared 0 bases from V and 4 bases from J, leaving 14 bases between. Germline-derived CDR1 and CDR2 are SGHDT and YYEEEE. The CDR3 is 16 residues long.

CDR3 sequence reads: CASLATTGAGANVLTF. In DNA, the CDR3 is TGTGCCAGTCTGGCAACCACAGGTGCCGGGGCCAACGTCCTGACTTTC. V is TRBV19 and J is TRBJ2-6, with a weak D call TRBD1 (5 bases). This CDR3 is 16 amino acids long. Germline loops: CDR1 LNHDA, CDR2 SQIVND (reference sequence). Trimming removed 8 bases at V and 4 bases at J, with 18 bases between.

The chain joins TRBV7-9 to TRBJ2-7; D is uncertain. Looked up from germline, CDR1 is SEHNR and CDR2 is FQNEAQ (reference sequence). The V gene lost 3 bases and the J gene lost 0 bases, with 0 bases spanning the gap. The CDR3 extends over 11 amino acids. This CDR3 is CASSFSYEQYF. The CDR3 DNA reads as TGTGCCAGCAGCTTCTCCTACGAGCAGTACTTC.

The rearrangement links TRBV5-3 to TRBJ1-2; D remains ambiguous. TRBV5-3 is filed as an ORF, its function uncertain. V lost 1 base and J 0 bases, leaving 7 bases between the germline ends. This CDR3 region has 14 residues. CDR3 loop: CARSLCGSNYGYTF. CDR3 DNA sequence: TGTGCCAGAAGCTTGTGCGGTTCTAACTATGGCTACACCTTC.

This clone was seen just once. The gene calls are TRBV6-5 and TRBJ2-7; TRBD1 or TRBD2 may be the D gene (5 bases each). The CDR3 contains 12 residues. The germline V and J ends were trimmed by 6 bases and 6 bases, with 12 bases remaining between them. The germline V gene encodes CDR1 MNHEY and CDR2 SVGAGI. The CDR3 DNA is TGTGCCAGCAGCGTACGGGACGGCGAGCAGTACTTC. It encodes CASSVRDGEQYF.

This clone appeared a single time. J is TRBJ2-7 and V is TRBV6-5; D not certain. The CDR3 has 12 amino acids. The germline V gene encodes CDR1 MNHEY and CDR2 SVGAGI. Trimming took 5 bases from V and 7 from J, leaving 12 bases between them. CDR3 protein: CASSEFTAEQYF. DNA of the CDR3: TGTGCCAGCAGTGAGTTTACAGCTGAGCAGTACTTC.

This chain links TRBV30 with TRBJ1-2; D remains ambiguous. Per the germline V gene, CDR1 is GTSNPN and CDR2 is SVGIG (reference sequence). The CDR3 spans 15 residues. The ends were cut back, 2 bases at V and 5 bases at J, with 18 bases in the middle. In DNA form, the CDR3 reads TGTGCCTGGAGTACAAGGGCAAGGGATGGTTATGGCTACACCTTC. Translating it yields CAWSTRARDGYGYTF.

In this sample, this clone turned up once. The rearrangement links TRBV5-5 to TRBJ1-2; possibly TRBD1 for D (5 bases). From germline, CDR1 is SGHKS and CDR2 YYEKEE (reference sequence). CDR3 length: 13 amino acids. The V end was cut by 2 bases, the J end by 5 bases, with 10 bases between. The CDR3 region is CASSFRAAYGYTF. The CDR3 nucleotides read TGTGCCAGCAGCTTCAGGGCCGCGTATGGCTACACCTTC. Drawing the rest from reference TRBV5-5 and TRBJ1-2, the complete variable domain is DAGVTQSPTHLIKTRGQQVTLRCSPISGHKSVSWYQQVLGQGPQFIFQYYEKEERGRGNFPDRFSARQFPNYSSELNVNALLLGDSALYLCASSFRAAYGYTFGSGTRLTVV.

In its sample, this clone was seen a few times. The rearrangement joins TRBV2 to TRBJ1-2; TRBD1 might be the D (5 bases). CDR3 length equals 15 residues. V was trimmed by 4 bases and J by 0 bases, leaving 12 bases between them. Per germline, CDR1 SNHLY and CDR2 FYNNEI. The CDR3 sequence is CASSGGVGSNYGYTF. The CDR3 coding sequence is TGTGCCAGCAGTGGGGGGGTCGGCTCTAACTATGGCTACACCTTC. The entire variable domain, with the rest obtained from reference TRBV2 and TRBJ1-2, is as follows: EPEVTQTPSHQVTQMGQEVILRCVPISNHLYFYWYRQILGQKVEFLVSFYNNEISEKSEIFDDQFSVERPDGSNFTLKIRSTKLEDSAMYFCASSGGVGSNYGYTFGSGTRLTVV.

The chain recombines TRBV18 with TRBJ1-2, with D uncertain. V lost 1 base, J lost 3 bases, and 12 bases lay in between. The germline V gene encodes CDR1 KGHSH and CDR2 LQKENI. The CDR3 is made up of 15 amino acids. The CDR3 sequence: CASSPQFQQDYGYTF. CDR3 sequence (DNA): TGTGCCAGCTCACCACAGTTCCAACAAGACTATGGCTACACCTTC.

The V call is TRBV10-3, the J call TRBJ1-4; D unresolved. From germline, CDR1 is ENHRY and CDR2 SYGVKD. The CDR3 runs 16 residues. Trimming took off 3 bases at V and 0 bases at J, with 11 bases between the two ends. In nucleotides, the CDR3 is TGTGCCATCAGTGAACAAGCCGTAGCAACTAATGAAAAACTGTTTTTT. It is translated as CAISEQAVATNEKLFF.

This sequence joins TRBV19 and TRBJ1-2, with 8 nucleotides matching TRBD1. With 6 bases clipped from V and 8 bases from J, the junction kept 8 bases outside the gene matches. In germline, CDR1 is LNHDA, CDR2 SQIVND (reference sequence). This CDR3 is built from 13 residues. The CDR3 DNA is TGTGCCAGTAGCCTGGACAGGGTGGGGGGCTACACCTTC. Encoded protein: CASSLDRVGGYTF.

This clone showed up just once. CDR3 in amino acids: CASSPGTNTEAFF. CDR3 coding DNA: TGTGCCAGCAGCCCCGGGACGAACACTGAAGCTTTCTTT. The chain joins TRBV7-8 to TRBJ1-1, with D perhaps matching TRBD1 (5 bases). The CDR3 consists of 13 residues. Germline CDR1 and CDR2: SGHVS and FQNEAQ. Deletions cut 5 bases from V and 1 base from J, with 8 bases between.

The chain links TRBV11-2 to TRBJ1-1, with D perhaps TRBD1 (6 bases). CDR1 is SGHAT, CDR2 FQNNGV, per germline. Between the trimmed V and J ends, which lost 1 base and 9 bases, there was a span of 12 bases. CDR3 length: 13 amino acids. The DNA of the CDR3 is TGTGCCAGCAGCTTAGGTGGGGGGCTTCAAGCTTTCTTT. Its translation is CASSLGGGLQAFF.